This T cell receptor (beta chain) was obtained from a study of T cells after posttransplantation cyclophosphamide. Cyclophosphamide on days +3 and +4 followed busulfan-fludarabine conditioning and a marrow graft. Libraries were prepared by immunoSEQ multiplex PCR; TCRdb keeps only in-frame clonotypes and omits some of them. The sample lists thousands of clones; 74% were seen once. This TCR was recovered from a male patient in his thirties who received an allogeneic stem cell transplant from a related donor, was CMV-positive, and had acute GVHD only. The T cells may come from the graft donor. Source: PBMCs, taken roughly 45 months after allogeneic stem cell transplant with posttransplant cyclophosphamide.

The CDR3 loop is CASSQDPGRGEAFF. In DNA form, the CDR3 reads TGCGCCAGCAGCCAAGATCCCGGGAGGGGTGAAGCTTTCTTT. The chain combines TRBV4-3 with TRBJ1-1; D possibly corresponds to TRBD1 (5 bases). In germline, CDR1 is LGHNA, CDR2 YSLEER. This CDR3 comprises 14 residues. Trimming pared 0 bases from V and 7 bases from J, leaving 12 bases between.